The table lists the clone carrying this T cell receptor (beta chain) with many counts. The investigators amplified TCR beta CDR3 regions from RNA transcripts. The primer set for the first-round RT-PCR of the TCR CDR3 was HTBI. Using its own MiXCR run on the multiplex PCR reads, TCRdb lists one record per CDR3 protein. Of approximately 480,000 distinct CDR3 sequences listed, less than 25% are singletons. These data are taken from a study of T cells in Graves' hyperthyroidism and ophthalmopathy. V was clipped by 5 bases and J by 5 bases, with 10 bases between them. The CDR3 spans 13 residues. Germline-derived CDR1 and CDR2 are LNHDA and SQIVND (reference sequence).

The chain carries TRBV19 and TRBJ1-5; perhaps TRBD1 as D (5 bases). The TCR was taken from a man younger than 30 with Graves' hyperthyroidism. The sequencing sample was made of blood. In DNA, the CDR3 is TGTGCCAGTAGTGAGGAGGGGTATCAGCCCCAGCATTTT. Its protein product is CASSEEGYQPQHF. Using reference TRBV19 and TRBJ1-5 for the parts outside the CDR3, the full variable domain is DGGITQSPKYLFRKEGQNVTLSCEQNLNHDAMYWYRQDPGQGLRLIYYSQIVNDFQKGDIAEGYSVSREKKESFPLTVTSAQKNPTAFYLCASSEEGYQPQHFGDGTRLSIL.